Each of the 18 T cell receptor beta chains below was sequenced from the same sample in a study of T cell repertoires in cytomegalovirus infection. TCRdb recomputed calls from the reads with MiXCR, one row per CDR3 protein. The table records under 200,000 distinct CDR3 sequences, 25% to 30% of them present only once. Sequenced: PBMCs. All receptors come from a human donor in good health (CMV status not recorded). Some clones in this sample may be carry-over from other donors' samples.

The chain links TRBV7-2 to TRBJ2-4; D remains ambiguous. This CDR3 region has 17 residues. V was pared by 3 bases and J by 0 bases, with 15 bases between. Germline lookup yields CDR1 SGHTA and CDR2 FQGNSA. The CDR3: CASSFLGTPLAKNIQYF. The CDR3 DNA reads TGTGCCAGCAGCTTCTTAGGCACCCCACTAGCCAAAAACATTCAGTACTTC.

The CDR3 bases are TGTGCCAGCAGTGAAGACACCTTCGGGCCCCAGCATTTT. Residues: CASSEDTFGPQHF. The gene calls are TRBV6-1 and TRBJ1-5; D remains ambiguous. The germline V gene has CDR1 MNHNS and CDR2 SASEGT. With 1 base removed from V and 9 bases from J, the gap between germline ends came to 10 bases. The CDR3 covers 13 residues.

The CDR3 DNA sequence: TGTGCCAGCCAAGGGGGCGCCTATAATTCACCCCTCCACTTT. It is translated as CASQGGAYNSPLHF. The V and J genes are TRBV6-1 and TRBJ1-6; 7 bases line up with TRBD1. With V trimmed by 8 bases and J by 2 bases, 3 bases remained unmatched. The CDR3 runs 14 residues. CDR1 MNHNS and CDR2 SASEGT come from the germline V gene.

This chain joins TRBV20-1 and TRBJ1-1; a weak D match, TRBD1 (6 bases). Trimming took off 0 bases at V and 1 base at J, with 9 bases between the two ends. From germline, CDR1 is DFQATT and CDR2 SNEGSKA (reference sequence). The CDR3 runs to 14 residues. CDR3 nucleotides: TGCAGTGCTAGAGATCCAGGGGAGAACACTGAAGCTTTCTTT. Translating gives CSARDPGENTEAFF.

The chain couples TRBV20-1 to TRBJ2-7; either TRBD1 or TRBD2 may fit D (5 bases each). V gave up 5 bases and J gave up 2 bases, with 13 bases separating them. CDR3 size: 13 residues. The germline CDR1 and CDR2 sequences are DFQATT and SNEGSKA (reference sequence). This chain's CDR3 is CSARPGAAYEQYF. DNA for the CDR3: TGCAGTGCTCGCCCCGGGGCCGCCTACGAGCAGTACTTC.

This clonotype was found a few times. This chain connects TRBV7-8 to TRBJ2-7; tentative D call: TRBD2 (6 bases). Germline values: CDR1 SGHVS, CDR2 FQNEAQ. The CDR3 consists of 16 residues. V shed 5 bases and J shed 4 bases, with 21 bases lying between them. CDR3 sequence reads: CASSRNPWGLGYEQYF. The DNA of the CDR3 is TGTGCCAGCAGCCGGAACCCATGGGGACTGGGGTACGAGCAGTACTTC.

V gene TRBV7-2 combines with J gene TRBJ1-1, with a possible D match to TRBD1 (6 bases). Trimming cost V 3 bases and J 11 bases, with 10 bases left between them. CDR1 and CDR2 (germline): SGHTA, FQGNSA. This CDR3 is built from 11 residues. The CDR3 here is CASSFPRGAFF. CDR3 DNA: TGTGCCAGCAGCTTCCCGAGGGGGGCTTTCTTT. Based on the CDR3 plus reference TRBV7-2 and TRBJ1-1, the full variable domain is GAGVSQSPSNKVTEKGKDVELRCDPISGHTALYWYRQSLGQGLEFLIYFQGNSAPDKSGLPSDRFSAERTGGSVSTLTIQRTQQEDSAVYLCASSFPRGAFFGQGTRLTVV.

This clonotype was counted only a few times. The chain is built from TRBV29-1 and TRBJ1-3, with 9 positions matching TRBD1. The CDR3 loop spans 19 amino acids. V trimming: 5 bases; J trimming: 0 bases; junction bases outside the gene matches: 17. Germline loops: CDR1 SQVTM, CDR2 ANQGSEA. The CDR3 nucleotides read TGCAGCGTTTCACCCCGATACGACGGGACAGGGAGCTCTGGAAACACCATATATTTT. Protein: CSVSPRYDGTGSSGNTIYF.

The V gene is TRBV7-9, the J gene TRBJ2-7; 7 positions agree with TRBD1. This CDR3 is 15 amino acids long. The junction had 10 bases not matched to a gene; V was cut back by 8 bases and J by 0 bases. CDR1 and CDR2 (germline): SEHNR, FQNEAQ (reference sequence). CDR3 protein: CASGPDRSSSYEQYF. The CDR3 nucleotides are TGTGCCAGCGGTCCGGACAGGTCGAGCTCCTACGAGCAGTACTTC.

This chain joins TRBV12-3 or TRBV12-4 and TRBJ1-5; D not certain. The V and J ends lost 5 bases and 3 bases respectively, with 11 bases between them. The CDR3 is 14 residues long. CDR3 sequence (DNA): TGTGCCAGCAGTGGCGGCCGGTACAATCAGCCCCAGCATTTT. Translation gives CASSGGRYNQPQHF.

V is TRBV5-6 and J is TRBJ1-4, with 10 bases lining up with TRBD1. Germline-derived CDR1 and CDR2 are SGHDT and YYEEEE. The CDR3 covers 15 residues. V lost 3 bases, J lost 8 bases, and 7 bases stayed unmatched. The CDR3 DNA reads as TGTGCCAGCAGCTGGTCACCGGGACAGGGGGAAAAACTGTTTTTT. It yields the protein CASSWSPGQGEKLFF.

In nucleotides, the CDR3 is TGTGCCAGCAGTTACGAGGCAGCCTCCTACAATGAGCAGTTCTTC. It is translated as CASSYEAASYNEQFF. This sequence joins TRBV6-2 or TRBV6-3 and TRBJ2-1; D gene uncertain. The germline CDR1 and CDR2 sequences are MNHEY and SVGEGT. The V end was cut by 2 bases, the J end by 0 bases, with 8 bases between. CDR3 length: 15 residues.

CDR3 loop: CASSPRGGSYNSPLHF. CDR3 bases: TGTGCCAGCAGCCCCAGAGGGGGGTCCTATAATTCACCCCTCCACTTT. This chain uses TRBV14 with TRBJ1-6, with a weak D call TRBD1 (6 bases). The CDR3 extends over 16 amino acids. V lost 4 bases and J lost 1, with 11 bases in between. CDR1 and CDR2 (germline): SGHDN, FVKESK.

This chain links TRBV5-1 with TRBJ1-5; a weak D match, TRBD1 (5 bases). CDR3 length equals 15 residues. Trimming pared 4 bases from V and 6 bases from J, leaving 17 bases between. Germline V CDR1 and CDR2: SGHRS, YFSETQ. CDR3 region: CASSPGPQAAQPQHF. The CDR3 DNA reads TGCGCCAGCAGCCCGGGACCCCAGGCGGCTCAGCCCCAGCATTTT.

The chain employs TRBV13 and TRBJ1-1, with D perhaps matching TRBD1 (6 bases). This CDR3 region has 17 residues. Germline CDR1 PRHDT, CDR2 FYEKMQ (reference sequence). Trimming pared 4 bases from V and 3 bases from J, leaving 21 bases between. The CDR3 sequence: CASSSRGGGGPYTEAFF. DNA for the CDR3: TGTGCCAGCAGCTCAAGAGGGGGGGGGGGACCCTACACTGAAGCTTTCTTT.

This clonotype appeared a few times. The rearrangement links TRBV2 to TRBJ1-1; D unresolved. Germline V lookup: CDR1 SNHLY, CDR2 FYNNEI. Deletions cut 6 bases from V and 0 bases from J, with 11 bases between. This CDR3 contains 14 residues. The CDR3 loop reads CASSQARMNTEAFF. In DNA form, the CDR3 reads TGTGCCAGCAGCCAAGCCAGGATGAACACTGAAGCTTTCTTT.

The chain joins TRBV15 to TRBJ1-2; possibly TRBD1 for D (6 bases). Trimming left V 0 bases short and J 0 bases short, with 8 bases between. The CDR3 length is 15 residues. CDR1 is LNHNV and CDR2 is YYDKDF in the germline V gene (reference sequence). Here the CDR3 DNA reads TGTGCCACCAGCAGAGACAGGGGCGCTAACTATGGCTACACCTTC. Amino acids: CATSRDRGANYGYTF.

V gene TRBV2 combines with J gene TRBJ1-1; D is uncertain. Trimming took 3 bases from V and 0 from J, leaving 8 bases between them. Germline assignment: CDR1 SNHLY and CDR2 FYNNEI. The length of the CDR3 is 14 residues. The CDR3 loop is CASSDQVMNTEAFF. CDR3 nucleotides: TGTGCCAGCAGTGATCAGGTTATGAACACTGAAGCTTTCTTT.